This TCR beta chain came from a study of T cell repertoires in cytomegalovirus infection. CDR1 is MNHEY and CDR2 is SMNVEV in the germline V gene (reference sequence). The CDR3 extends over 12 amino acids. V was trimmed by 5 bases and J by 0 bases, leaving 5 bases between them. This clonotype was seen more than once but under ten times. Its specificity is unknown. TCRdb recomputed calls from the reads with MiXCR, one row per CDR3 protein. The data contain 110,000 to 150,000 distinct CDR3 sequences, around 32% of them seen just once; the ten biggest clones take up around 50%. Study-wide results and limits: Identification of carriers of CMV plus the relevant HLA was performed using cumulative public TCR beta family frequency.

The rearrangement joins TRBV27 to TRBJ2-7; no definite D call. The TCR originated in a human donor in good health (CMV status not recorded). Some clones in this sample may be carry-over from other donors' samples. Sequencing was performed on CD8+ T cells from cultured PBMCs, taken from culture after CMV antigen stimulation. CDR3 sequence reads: CASSPFSYEQYF. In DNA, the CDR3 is TGTGCCAGCAGTCCCTTCTCCTACGAGCAGTACTTC.